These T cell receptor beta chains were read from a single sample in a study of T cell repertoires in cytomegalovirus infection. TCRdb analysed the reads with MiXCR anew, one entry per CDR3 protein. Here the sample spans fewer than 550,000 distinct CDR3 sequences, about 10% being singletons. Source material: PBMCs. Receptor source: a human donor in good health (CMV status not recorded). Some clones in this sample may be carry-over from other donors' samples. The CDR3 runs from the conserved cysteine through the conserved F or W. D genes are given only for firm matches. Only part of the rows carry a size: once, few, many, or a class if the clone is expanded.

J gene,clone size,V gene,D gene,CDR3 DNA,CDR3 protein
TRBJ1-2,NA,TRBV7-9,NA,TGTGCCACGCCAGCACGGGGTGGCTACACCTTC,CATPARGGYTF
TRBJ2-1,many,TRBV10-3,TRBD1,TGTGCCATCAGTGAGGACAGGGGGATGAATGAGCAGTTCTTC,CAISEDRGMNEQFF
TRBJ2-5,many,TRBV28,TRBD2,TGTGCCAGCAGAAAGACTAGCGGGAGATTTGAGACCCAGTACTTC,CASRKTSGRFETQYF
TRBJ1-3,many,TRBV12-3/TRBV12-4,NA,TGTGCCAGCAGCTACGACAGACTCGACACCATATATTTT,CASSYDRLDTIYF
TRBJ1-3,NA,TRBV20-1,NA,TGCAGTGCTAGAAATGTAGCAGGGATAAACACCATATATTTT,CSARNVAGINTIYF
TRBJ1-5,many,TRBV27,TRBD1,TGTGCCAGCAGTAAGACGGGACAGGGAATATATGGCAATCAGCCCCAGCATTTT,CASSKTGQGIYGNQPQHF
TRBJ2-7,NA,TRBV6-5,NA,TGTGCCAGCAGTTACTCGGGTGGGGCGGGGAGCTCCTACGAGCAGTACTTC,CASSYSGGAGSSYEQYF
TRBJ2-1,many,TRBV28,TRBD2,TGTGCCAGCAGTTCTCGCAAGCGGGGGGGAAGCAATGAGCAGTTCTTC,CASSSRKRGGSNEQFF
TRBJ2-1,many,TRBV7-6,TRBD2,TGTGCCAGCAGCTTTCGTTTCCAGCGGGGGTACAATGAGCAGTTCTTC,CASSFRFQRGYNEQFF
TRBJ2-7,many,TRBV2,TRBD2,TGTGCCAGCCTAGTCGGACTAGCGGGAGCTAACGAGCAGTACTTC,CASLVGLAGANEQYF
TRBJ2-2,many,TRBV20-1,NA,TGCAGTGCCACGGGGAGTAGCGGCAACACCGGGGAGCTGTTTTTT,CSATGSSGNTGELFF
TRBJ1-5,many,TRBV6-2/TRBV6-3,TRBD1,TGTGCCAGCAGTATAGGGACAGGGCCTAGAGCGCCCCAGCATTTT,CASSIGTGPRAPQHF
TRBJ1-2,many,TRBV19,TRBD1,TGTGCCAGTAGTCCCGGGACAGGCCAGTATCTTAACTATGGCTACACCTTC,CASSPGTGQYLNYGYTF
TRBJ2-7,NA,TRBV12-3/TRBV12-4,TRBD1,TGTGCCAGCAGTCCCCAGGGGGAGACCTACGAGCAGTACTTC,CASSPQGETYEQYF
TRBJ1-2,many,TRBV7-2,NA,TGTGCCAGCAGCTTAGCACCCCAGGGGTCTAACTATGGCTACACCTTC,CASSLAPQGSNYGYTF
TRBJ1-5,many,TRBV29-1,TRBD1,TGCAGCGTCTCGGGGACAGGGAGGTGGAATCAGCCCCAGCATTTT,CSVSGTGRWNQPQHF
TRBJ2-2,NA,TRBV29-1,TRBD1,TGCAGCGTTGAGACAGGGTCCCCTGTAACCGGGGAGCTGTTTTTT,CSVETGSPVTGELFF
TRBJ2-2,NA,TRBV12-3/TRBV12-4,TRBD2,TGTGCCAGCAGCTTAGCGGGGGGGTTCACCGGGGGGCTGTTTTTT,CASSLAGGFTGGLFF
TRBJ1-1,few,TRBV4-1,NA,TGCGCCAGCAGCCAAGATGGGAGAGGGGGGGAGAACACTGAAGCTTTCTTT,CASSQDGRGGENTEAFF
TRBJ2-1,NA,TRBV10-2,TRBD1,TGCGCCAGCAGTGATAGGAACAGGGGGATGTCTGGTGAGCAGTTCTTC,CASSDRNRGMSGEQFF
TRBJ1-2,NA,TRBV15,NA,TGTGCCACCAGCAAGAGTCACTATGGCTACACCTTC,CATSKSHYGYTF
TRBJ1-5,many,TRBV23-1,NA,TGCGCCAGCAGCCCGGGGGGGCCCGCTCAGCCCCAGCATTTT,CASSPGGPAQPQHF
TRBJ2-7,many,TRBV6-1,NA,TGTGCCAGCAGTGACATTTCCCTGAGCTCCTACGAGCAGTACTTC,CASSDISLSSYEQYF
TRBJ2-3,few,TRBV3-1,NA,TGTGCCAGCAGCCAACGCAGGGGAATGAGAGCAGATACGCAGTATTTT,CASSQRRGMRADTQYF
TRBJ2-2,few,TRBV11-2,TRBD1,TGTGCCAGCAGAGGTGGGACAGCAAACACCGGGGAGCTGTTTTTT,CASRGGTANTGELFF
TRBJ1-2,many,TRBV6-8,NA,TGTGCCAGCAGTTACGAACCAGGGCAATCGGAAGGCTACACCTTC,CASSYEPGQSEGYTF
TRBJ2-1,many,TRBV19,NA,TGTGCCAGTAGTGTGGGGGGTCCAAAGATCAATGAGCAGTTCTTC,CASSVGGPKINEQFF
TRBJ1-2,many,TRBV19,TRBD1,TGTGCCAGTAACCTGGGACAGCTTAACTATGGCTACACCTTC,CASNLGQLNYGYTF
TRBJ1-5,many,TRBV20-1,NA,TGCAGTGCTAGAAAGGACATCGGGGTAGGACAGCCCCAGCATTTT,CSARKDIGVGQPQHF
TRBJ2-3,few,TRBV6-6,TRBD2,TGTGCCAGCAGTTACCTAGCGGGGGGTAGCACAGATACGCAGTATTTT,CASSYLAGGSTDTQYF
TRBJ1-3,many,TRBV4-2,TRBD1,TGTGCCAGCAGCCAAGGTAGACAGGGGAGCTCTGGAAACACCATATATTTT,CASSQGRQGSSGNTIYF
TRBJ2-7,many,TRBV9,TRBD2,TGTGCCAGCAGCGTTAGCGGGAGGGCCGGAGAGCAGTACTTC,CASSVSGRAGEQYF
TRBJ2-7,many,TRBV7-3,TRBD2,TGTGCCAGCAGCCGGGAGGGAGTTCTCTACGAGCAGTACTTC,CASSREGVLYEQYF
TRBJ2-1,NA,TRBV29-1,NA,TGCAGCGTTGAGGCCGGGGTACCAAGGCAGTTCTTC,CSVEAGVPRQFF
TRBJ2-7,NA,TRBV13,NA,TGTGCCAGCAGCTTAGGCCGAAGTAACGAGCAGTACTTC,CASSLGRSNEQYF
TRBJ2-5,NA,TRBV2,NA,TGTGCCAGCAGTGCTGAGGTGGAGACCCAGTACTTC,CASSAEVETQYF
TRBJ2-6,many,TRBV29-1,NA,TGCAGCGTTGGCCCAGGGCTCCACTCTGGGGCCAACGTCCTGACTTTC,CSVGPGLHSGANVLTF
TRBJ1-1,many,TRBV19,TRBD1,TGTGCCAGTAGCTGGACAGGGAATGAAGCTTTCTTT,CASSWTGNEAFF
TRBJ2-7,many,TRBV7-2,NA,TGTGCCAGCAGCTTAAACGGAGGCCCCCACGAGCAGTACTTC,CASSLNGGPHEQYF
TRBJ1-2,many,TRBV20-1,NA,TGCAGTGCTAGGGGAGGGCCAGACCTGGTAGGCTACACCTTC,CSARGGPDLVGYTF
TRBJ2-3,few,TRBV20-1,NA,TGCAGTGCCGGCGGTTCTAGCACAGATACGCAGTATTTT,CSAGGSSTDTQYF
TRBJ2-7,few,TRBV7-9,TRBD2,TGTGCCAGCAGCTTTATGGGACTAGCGGGAGGCTACGAGCAGTACTTC,CASSFMGLAGGYEQYF
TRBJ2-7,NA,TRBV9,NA,TGTGCCAGCAGCGATCAGGGGTACTCCTACGAGCAGTACTTC,CASSDQGYSYEQYF
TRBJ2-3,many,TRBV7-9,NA,TGTGCCAGCCTTCCGGGTAGGACAGATACGCAGTATTTT,CASLPGRTDTQYF
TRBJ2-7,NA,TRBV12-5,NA,TGTGTTAGTGGTTCCTTTCGGAGTCACTACGAGCAGTACTTC,CVSGSFRSHYEQYF
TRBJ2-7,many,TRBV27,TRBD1,TGTGCCAGCAGTCCGCGGACAGGGGGCACCTACGAGCAGTACTTC,CASSPRTGGTYEQYF
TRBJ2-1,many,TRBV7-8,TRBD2,TGTGCCAGCAGCCGAACTAGCGGGAGCGGTAATGAGCAGTTCTTC,CASSRTSGSGNEQFF
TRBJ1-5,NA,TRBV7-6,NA,TGTGCCAGCAGCTTAGCGGGGGAACGCAATCAGCCCCAGCATTTT,CASSLAGERNQPQHF
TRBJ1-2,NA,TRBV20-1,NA,TGCAGTGCTAGACACCTTTCGGATGGCTACACCTTC,CSARHLSDGYTF
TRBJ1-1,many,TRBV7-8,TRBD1,TGTGCCAGCAGCCCCCCTGGGACAGGGCGAACTGAAGCTTTCTTT,CASSPPGTGRTEAFF